Below are 16 T cell receptor beta chains sequenced from a single sample in a study of CD8 T cells in Susac syndrome. Random hexamers were used to reverse transcribe the RNA input (about 0.45 to 1 ug). In TCRdb, the immunoSEQ multiplex PCR reads were re-called with MiXCR into one record per CDR3 protein. This sample has fewer than 300,000 distinct CDR3 sequences, with about 88% found just once. The sample consisted of CD8+ T cells from PBMCs. The receptor source for this set is a human donor with multiple sclerosis.

The chain combines TRBV29-1 with TRBJ2-1; weak D call: TRBD1 (6 bases). The V end was cut by 4 bases, the J end by 2 bases, with 12 bases between. Germline values: CDR1 SQVTM, CDR2 ANQGSEA. The CDR3 runs 14 residues. The CDR3, as DNA: TGCAGCGTTGGGACAGAACTTACCTACAATGAGCAGTTCTTC. Translating it yields CSVGTELTYNEQFF.

Note on this clonotype: One end of the junction does not line up with germline, which may come from a read error. J is TRBJ2-1 and V is TRBV2; D might be TRBD1 (6 bases). Germline CDR1 SNHLY, CDR2 FYNNEI. The CDR3 runs 15 residues. Written as DNA, the CDR3 is TGTGCCGGCAGTGAAGGGGGAGTGGAATACAATGAGCAGTTCTTC. Protein sequence: CAGSEGGVEYNEQFF.

The chain uses TRBV4-1 and TRBJ1-4; no reliable D call. The length of the CDR3 is 12 residues. Germline V lookup: CDR1 MGHRA, CDR2 YSYEKL. The V end was cut by 4 bases, the J end by 10 bases, with 10 bases between. Here the CDR3 reads CASSPALGKLFF. CDR3 in DNA: TGCGCCAGCAGCCCAGCCCTGGGAAAACTGTTTTTT.

The rearrangement uses TRBV9 and TRBJ1-2; D remains unclear. The CDR3 length is 16 residues. Germline lookup yields CDR1 SGDLS and CDR2 YYNGEE. The V gene lost 4 bases and the J gene lost 3 bases, with 19 bases spanning the gap. The CDR3 protein is CASSKTPDGEDYGYTF. The DNA of the CDR3 is TGTGCCAGCAGCAAGACTCCAGACGGCGAGGACTATGGCTACACCTTC.

This chain uses TRBV28 with TRBJ2-7, with 9 bases matching TRBD2. This CDR3 contains 15 residues. Germline CDR1 is MDHEN and CDR2 is SYDVKM. V lost 5 bases, J lost 2 bases, and 7 bases stayed unmatched. Here the CDR3 reads CASSALAGVTYEQYF. The CDR3 coding sequence is TGTGCCAGCAGTGCCTTAGCGGGAGTTACCTACGAGCAGTACTTC.

The chain couples TRBV11-3 to TRBJ2-1; the D gene is possibly TRBD2 (6 bases). The length of the CDR3 is 15 residues. V was trimmed by 8 bases and J by 4 bases, leaving 18 bases between them. CDR1 is SGHNT and CDR2 is YENEEA in the germline V gene. The CDR3 DNA reads TGTGCCAGCTCGGGAGTAGCGGCGGCTTACAATGAGCAGTTCTTC. It encodes CASSGVAAAYNEQFF. Variable domain in full (rest from reference TRBV11-3 and TRBJ2-1): EAGVVQSPRYKIIEKKQPVAFWCNPISGHNTLYWYLQNLGQGPELLIRYENEEAVDDSQLPKDRFSAERLKGVDSTLKIQPAELGDSAVYLCASSGVAAAYNEQFFGPGTRLTVL.

Here the CDR3 DNA reads TGTGCCAGCAGCCAAGATATCGGGAGCGCCTACGAGCAGTACTTC. Protein: CASSQDIGSAYEQYF. This chain links TRBV14 with TRBJ2-7; tentatively, D is TRBD2 (6 bases). V gave up 0 bases and J gave up 2 bases, with 11 bases separating them. From germline, CDR1 is SGHDN and CDR2 FVKESK. This CDR3 has 15 amino acids.

The chain joins TRBV27 to TRBJ2-7, with 10 bases identical to TRBD2. The CDR3 extends over 15 amino acids. Germline loops: CDR1 MNHEY, CDR2 SMNVEV (reference sequence). Losses at the gene ends were 5 bases for V and 2 bases for J; bases not matched to a gene: 6. CDR3 residues: CASSLGLARAYEQYF. The CDR3, as DNA: TGTGCCAGCAGTCTGGGACTAGCGAGAGCCTACGAGCAGTACTTC.

The chain joins TRBV7-3 to TRBJ1-1, with D maybe TRBD1 (6 bases). The germline V and J ends were trimmed by 5 bases and 6 bases, with 13 bases remaining between them. This CDR3 has 13 amino acids. The germline V gene encodes CDR1 SGHTA and CDR2 FQGTGA. The CDR3 protein is CASSPGQRAEAFF. The CDR3 DNA is TGTGCCAGCAGCCCTGGACAGCGGGCTGAAGCTTTCTTT.

This chain connects TRBV28 to TRBJ2-1; TRBD2 agrees at 9 bases. The CDR3 spans 13 residues. The germline V gene encodes CDR1 MDHEN and CDR2 SYDVKM. J gave up 13 bases and V 2 bases, and 6 bases lay outside the gene matches. The CDR3, as DNA: TGTGCCAGCAGTTTAGGCGGACTAGCGTCACAGTTCTTC. It translates to CASSLGGLASQFF.

The chain carries TRBV9 and TRBJ2-3; D perhaps matches TRBD1 (6 bases). The V and J ends lost 5 bases and 6 bases respectively, with 19 bases between them. CDR3 length: 15 residues. CDR1 SGDLS and CDR2 YYNGEE come from the germline V gene. The DNA for the CDR3 is TGTGCCAGCAGGGGCTGGACAGAGATGGGGGATACGCAGTATTTT. Translating it yields CASRGWTEMGDTQYF.

V gene TRBV19 combines with J gene TRBJ2-1; no clear D. Germline V gene lookup returns CDR1 LNHDA and CDR2 SQIVND (reference sequence). The CDR3 is 12 amino acids. V dropped 3 bases and J dropped 6 bases, with 6 bases sitting between them. CDR3 sequence reads: CASSIAGNEQFF. As DNA, the CDR3 is TGTGCCAGTAGTATTGCTGGCAATGAGCAGTTCTTC.

This chain uses TRBV20-1 with TRBJ2-7, with a possible D match to TRBD1 (6 bases). Germline CDR1 DFQATT, CDR2 SNEGSKA (reference sequence). The germline V and J ends were trimmed by 0 bases and 0 bases, with 15 bases remaining between them. The CDR3 is 16 residues long. CDR3 coding DNA: TGCAGTGCTAGAGATTGGAACAGGGAAAGCTCCTACGAGCAGTACTTC. Its translation: CSARDWNRESSYEQYF.

This chain links TRBV30 with TRBJ1-2; maybe TRBD1 (5 bases). From germline, CDR1 is GTSNPN and CDR2 SVGIG (reference sequence). V shed 0 bases and J shed 6 bases, with 11 bases lying between them. This CDR3 region has 13 residues. CDR3: CAWSVQGEDGYTF. CDR3 DNA sequence: TGTGCCTGGAGTGTACAAGGGGAGGATGGCTACACCTTC.

This sequence joins TRBV27 and TRBJ2-1, with 9 bases aligning to TRBD1. The CDR3 runs 16 residues. Trimming at V came to 8 bases and at J to 3 bases, leaving 11 bases not matched to a gene. Per germline, CDR1 MNHEY and CDR2 SMNVEV (reference sequence). CDR3 DNA: TGTGCCAGCGGTACACAGGGGGCCAGAAGCTACAATGAGCAGTTCTTC. Protein: CASGTQGARSYNEQFF.

J is TRBJ2-1 and V is TRBV27; 7 positions agree with TRBD2. V was pared by 5 bases and J by 6 bases, with 7 bases of the junction left unmatched. This CDR3 comprises 14 residues. Germline V gene sequence: CDR1 MNHEY, CDR2 SMNVEV (reference sequence). The CDR3 sequence is CASSPAGVSNEQFF. For the CDR3, the DNA is TGTGCCAGCAGTCCGGCGGGAGTTAGCAATGAGCAGTTCTTC.